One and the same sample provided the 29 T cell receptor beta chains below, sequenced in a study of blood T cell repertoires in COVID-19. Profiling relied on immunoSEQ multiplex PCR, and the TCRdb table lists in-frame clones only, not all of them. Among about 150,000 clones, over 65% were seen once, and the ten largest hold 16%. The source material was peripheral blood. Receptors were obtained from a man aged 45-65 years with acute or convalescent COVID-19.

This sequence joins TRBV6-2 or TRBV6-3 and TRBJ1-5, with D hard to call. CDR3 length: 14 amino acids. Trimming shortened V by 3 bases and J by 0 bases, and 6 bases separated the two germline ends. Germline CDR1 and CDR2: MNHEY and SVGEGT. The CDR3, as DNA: TGTGCCAGCAGTTATGGGAGTAGCAATCAGCCCCAGCATTTT. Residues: CASSYGSSNQPQHF.

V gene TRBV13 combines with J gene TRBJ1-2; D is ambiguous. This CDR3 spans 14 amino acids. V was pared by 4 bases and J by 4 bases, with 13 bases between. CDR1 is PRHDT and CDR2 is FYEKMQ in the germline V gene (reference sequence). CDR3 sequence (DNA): TGTGCCAGCAGCTACAGTGGCATTACCTATGGCTACACCTTC. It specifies CASSYSGITYGYTF.

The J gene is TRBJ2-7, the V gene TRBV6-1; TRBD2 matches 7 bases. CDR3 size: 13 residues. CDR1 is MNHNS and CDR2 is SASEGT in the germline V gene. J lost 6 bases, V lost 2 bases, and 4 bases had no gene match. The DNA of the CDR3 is TGTGCCAGCAGTGAATTGGCGGGGGTCGAGCAGTACGTC. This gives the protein CASSELAGVEQYV.

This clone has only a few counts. In nucleotides, the CDR3 is TGTGCCAGCAGCTTGGGCCAGCAAGAGACCCAGTACTTC. Its protein product is CASSLGQQETQYF. The V gene is TRBV5-4, the J gene TRBJ2-5; D is ambiguous. The CDR3 contains 13 residues. The germline V gene encodes CDR1 SGHNT and CDR2 YYREEE (reference sequence). V dropped 0 bases and J dropped 2 bases, with 5 bases sitting between them.

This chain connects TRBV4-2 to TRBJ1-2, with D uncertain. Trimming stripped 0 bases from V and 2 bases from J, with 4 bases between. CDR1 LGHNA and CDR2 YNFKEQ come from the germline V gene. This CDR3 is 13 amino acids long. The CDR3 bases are TGTGCCAGCAGCCAAGATCTAAACTATGGCTACACCTTC. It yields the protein CASSQDLNYGYTF.

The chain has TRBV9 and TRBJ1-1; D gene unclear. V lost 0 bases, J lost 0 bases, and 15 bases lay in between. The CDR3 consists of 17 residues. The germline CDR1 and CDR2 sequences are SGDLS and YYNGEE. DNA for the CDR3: TGTGCCAGCAGCGTAGGGCCCCTGGGCTCGTTGAACACTGAAGCTTTCTTT. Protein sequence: CASSVGPLGSLNTEAFF.

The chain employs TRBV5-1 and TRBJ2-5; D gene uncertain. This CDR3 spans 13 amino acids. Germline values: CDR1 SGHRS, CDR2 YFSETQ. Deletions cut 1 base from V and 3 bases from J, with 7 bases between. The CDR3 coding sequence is TGCGCCAGCAGCTTGATAACGGAAGAGACCCAGTACTTC. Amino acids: CASSLITEETQYF. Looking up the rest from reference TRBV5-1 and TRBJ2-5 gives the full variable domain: KAGVTQTPRYLIKTRGQQVTLSCSPISGHRSVSWYQQTPGQGLQFLFEYFSETQRNKGNFPGRFSGRQFSNSRSEMNVSTLELGDSALYLCASSLITEETQYFGPGTRLLVL.

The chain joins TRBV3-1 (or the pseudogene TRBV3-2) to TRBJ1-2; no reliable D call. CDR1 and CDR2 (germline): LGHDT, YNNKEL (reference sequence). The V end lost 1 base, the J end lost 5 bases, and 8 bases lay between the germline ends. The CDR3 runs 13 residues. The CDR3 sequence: CASSQGLAYGYTF. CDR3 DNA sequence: TGTGCCAGCAGCCAAGGGCTAGCTTATGGCTACACCTTC.

The CDR3 DNA reads as TGTGCCAGCAGCGCGACTAGCGGGGGCGGGACCCAGTACTTC. It encodes CASSATSGGGTQYF. The chain uses TRBV2 and TRBJ2-5, with 12 bases fitting TRBD2. This CDR3 is built from 14 residues. J gave up 7 bases and V 6 bases, and 6 bases lay outside the gene matches. Per germline, CDR1 SNHLY and CDR2 FYNNEI.

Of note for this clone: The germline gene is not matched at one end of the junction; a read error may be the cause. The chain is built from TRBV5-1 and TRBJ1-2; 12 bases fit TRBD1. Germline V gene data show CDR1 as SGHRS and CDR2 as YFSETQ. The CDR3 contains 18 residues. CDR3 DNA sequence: TGCGCCAGCAGTTTGGAAGCCGGGACAGGGGGCGAGGACTATGGCTACACCTTC. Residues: CASSLEAGTGGEDYGYTF.

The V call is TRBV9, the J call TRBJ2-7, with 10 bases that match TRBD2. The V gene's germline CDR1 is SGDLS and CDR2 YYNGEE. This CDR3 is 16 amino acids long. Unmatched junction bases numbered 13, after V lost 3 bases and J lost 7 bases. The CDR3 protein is CASSAEKRGGLWEQYF. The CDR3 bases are TGTGCCAGCAGCGCGGAGAAGCGGGGGGGCCTGTGGGAGCAGTACTTC.

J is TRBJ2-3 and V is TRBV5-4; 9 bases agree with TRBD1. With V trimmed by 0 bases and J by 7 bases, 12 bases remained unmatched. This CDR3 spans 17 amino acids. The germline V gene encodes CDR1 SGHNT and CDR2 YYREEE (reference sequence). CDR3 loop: CASSLGGTGSGFNTQYF. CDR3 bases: TGTGCCAGCAGCTTGGGAGGGACAGGGTCGGGATTTAATACGCAGTATTTT.

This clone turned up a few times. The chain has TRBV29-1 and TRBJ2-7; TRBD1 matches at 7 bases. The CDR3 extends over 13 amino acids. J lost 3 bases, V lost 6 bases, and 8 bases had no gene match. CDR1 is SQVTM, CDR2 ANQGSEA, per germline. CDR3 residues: CSVRTGQSYEQYF. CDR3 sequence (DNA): TGCAGCGTACGTACGGGACAGAGCTACGAGCAGTACTTC.

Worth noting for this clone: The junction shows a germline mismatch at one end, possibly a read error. CDR3 residues: CASSVAQNSGELFF. Here the CDR3 DNA reads TGTGCCAGCAGCGTAGCTCAAAACAGCGGGGAGCTGTTTTTT. J is TRBJ2-2 and V is TRBV9; no clear D gene. Germline V gene data show CDR1 as SGDLS and CDR2 as YYNGEE. CDR3 length: 14 amino acids.

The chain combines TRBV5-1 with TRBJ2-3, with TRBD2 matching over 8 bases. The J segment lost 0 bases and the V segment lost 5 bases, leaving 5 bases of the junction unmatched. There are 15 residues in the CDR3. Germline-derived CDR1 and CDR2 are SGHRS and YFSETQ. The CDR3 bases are TGCGCCAGCAGACGTAGCGGGGATAGCACAGATACGCAGTATTTT. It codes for CASRRSGDSTDTQYF.

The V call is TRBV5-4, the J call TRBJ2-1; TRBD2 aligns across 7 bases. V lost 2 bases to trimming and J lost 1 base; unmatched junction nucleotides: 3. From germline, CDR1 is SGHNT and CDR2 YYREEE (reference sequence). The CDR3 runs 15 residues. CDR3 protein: CASSFGGGSYNEQFF. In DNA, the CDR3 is TGTGCCAGCAGCTTTGGGGGGGGATCCTACAATGAGCAGTTCTTC.

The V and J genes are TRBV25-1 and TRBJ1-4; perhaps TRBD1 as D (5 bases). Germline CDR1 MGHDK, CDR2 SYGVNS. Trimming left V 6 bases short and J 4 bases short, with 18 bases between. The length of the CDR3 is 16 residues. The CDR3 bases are TGTGCCAGCAGAGGCGGGAGCGCGGGGCATAATGAAAAACTGTTTTTT. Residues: CASRGGSAGHNEKLFF.

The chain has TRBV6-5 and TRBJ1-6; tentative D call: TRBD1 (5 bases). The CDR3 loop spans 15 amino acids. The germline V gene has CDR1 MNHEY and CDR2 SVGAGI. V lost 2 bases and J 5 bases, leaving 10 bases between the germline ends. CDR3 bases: TGTGCCAGCAGTTACACGCAGGGAAATAATTCACCCCTCCACTTT. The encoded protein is CASSYTQGNNSPLHF.

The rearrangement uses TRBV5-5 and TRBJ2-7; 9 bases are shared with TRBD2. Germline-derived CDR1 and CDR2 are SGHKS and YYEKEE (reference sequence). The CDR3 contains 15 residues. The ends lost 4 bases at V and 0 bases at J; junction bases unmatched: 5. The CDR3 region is CASSRASGNSYEQYV. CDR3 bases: TGTGCCAGCAGCCGTGCTAGCGGGAACTCCTACGAGCAGTACGTC.

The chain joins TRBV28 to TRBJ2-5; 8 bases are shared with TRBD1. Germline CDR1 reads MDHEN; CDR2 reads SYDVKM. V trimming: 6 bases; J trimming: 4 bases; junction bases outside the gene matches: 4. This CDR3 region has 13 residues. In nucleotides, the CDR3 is TGTGCCAGCAGCACAGGGGGTAGAGAGACCCAGTACTTC. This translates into CASSTGGRETQYF.

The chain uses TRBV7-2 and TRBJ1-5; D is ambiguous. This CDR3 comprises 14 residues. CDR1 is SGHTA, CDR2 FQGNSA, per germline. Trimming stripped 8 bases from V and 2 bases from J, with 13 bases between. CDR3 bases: TGTGCCAGCGGAGAACGTCGGGGCAATCAGCCCCAGCATTTT. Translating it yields CASGERRGNQPQHF.

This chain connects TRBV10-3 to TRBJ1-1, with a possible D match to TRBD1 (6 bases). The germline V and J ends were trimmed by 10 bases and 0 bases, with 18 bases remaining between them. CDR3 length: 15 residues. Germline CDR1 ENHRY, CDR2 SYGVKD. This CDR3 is CATLPQGTLNTEAFF. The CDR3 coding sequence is TGTGCCACGCTCCCACAGGGAACCCTGAACACTGAAGCTTTCTTT.

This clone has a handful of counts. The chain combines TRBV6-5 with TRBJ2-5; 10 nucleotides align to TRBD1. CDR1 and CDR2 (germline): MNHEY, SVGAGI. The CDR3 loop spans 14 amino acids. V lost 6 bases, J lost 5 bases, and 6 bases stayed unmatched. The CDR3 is CASRRSTGGETQYF. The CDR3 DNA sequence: TGTGCCAGCAGACGTTCGACAGGGGGCGAGACCCAGTACTTC.

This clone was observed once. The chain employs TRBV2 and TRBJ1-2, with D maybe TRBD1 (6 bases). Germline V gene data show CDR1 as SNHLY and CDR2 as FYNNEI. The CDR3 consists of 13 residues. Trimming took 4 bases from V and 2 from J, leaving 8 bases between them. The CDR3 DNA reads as TGTGCCAGCAGTGTCCAGGGGAACTATGGCTACACCTTC. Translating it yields CASSVQGNYGYTF.

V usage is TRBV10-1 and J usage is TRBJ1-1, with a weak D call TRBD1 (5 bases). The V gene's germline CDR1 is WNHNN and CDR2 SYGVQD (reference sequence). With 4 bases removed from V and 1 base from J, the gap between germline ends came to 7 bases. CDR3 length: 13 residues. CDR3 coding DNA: TGCGCCAGCAGTGTCGGGGGGAACACTGAAGCTTTCTTT. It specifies CASSVGGNTEAFF.

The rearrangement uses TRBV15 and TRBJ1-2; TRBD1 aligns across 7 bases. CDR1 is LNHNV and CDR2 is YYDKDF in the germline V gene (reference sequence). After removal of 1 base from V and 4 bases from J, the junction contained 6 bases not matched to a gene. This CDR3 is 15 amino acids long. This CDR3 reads CATSRGRDSPYGYTF. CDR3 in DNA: TGTGCCACCAGCAGAGGGCGGGACAGTCCCTATGGCTACACCTTC.

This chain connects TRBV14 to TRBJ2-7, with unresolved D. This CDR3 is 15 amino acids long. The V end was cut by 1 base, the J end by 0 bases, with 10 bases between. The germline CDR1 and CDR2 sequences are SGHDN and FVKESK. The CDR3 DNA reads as TGTGCCAGCAGCCAAGTCGCGCGGTTCTCCTACGAGCAGTACTTC. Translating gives CASSQVARFSYEQYF. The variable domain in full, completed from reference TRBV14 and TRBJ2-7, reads EAGVTQFPSHSVIEKGQTVTLRCDPISGHDNLYWYRRVMGKEIKFLLHFVKESKQDESGMPNNRFLAERTGGTYSTLKVQPAELEDSGVYFCASSQVARFSYEQYFGPGTRLTVT.

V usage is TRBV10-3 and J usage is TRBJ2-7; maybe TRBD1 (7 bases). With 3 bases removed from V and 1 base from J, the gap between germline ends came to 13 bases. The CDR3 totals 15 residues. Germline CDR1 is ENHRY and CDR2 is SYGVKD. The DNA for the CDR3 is TGTGCCATCAGTGACAGACAGGGAGGATCCTACGAGCAGTACGTC. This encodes CAISDRQGGSYEQYV.

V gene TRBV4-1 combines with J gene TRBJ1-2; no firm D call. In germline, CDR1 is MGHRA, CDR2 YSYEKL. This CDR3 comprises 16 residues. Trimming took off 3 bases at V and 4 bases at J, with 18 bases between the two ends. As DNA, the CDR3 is TGCGCCAGCAGCCATATAAGGAGGCAGACCGTCTATGGCTACACCTTC. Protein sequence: CASSHIRRQTVYGYTF.